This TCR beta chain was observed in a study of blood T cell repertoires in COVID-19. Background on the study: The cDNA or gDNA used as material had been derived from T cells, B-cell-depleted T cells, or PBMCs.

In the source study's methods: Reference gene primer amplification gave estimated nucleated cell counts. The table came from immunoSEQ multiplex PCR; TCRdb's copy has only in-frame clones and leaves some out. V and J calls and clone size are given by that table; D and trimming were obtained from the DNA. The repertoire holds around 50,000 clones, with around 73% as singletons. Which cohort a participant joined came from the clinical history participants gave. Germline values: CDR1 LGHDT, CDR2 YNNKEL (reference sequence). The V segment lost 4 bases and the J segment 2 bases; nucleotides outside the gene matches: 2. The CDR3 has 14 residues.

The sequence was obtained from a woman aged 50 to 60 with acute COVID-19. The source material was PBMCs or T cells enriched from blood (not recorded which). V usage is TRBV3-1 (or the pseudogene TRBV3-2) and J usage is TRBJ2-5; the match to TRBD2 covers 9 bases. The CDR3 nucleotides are TGTGCCAGCAGCCTTGCGGGGGGGCAAGAGACCCAGTACTTC. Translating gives CASSLAGGQETQYF.